The clone carrying this T cell receptor beta chain has only one observation. These data originate in a study of blood T cell repertoires in COVID-19. Germline V gene data show CDR1 as MNHNS and CDR2 as SASEGT. V was shortened by 2 bases and J by 1 base, with 15 bases between the two germline ends. This CDR3 comprises 17 residues. The authors' processing: Reference gene primer amplification gave estimated nucleated cell counts. Assay: immunoSEQ multiplex PCR; the TCRdb copy retains only in-frame clones and omits some. That table gives V, J and clone size, and the DNA gave D and trimming. The table records hundreds of thousands of clones, around 80% of them present only once.

V is TRBV6-1 and J is TRBJ1-5; D is perhaps TRBD1 (6 bases). The clonotype originates from a man younger than 40 with acute COVID-19. The sample comprised PBMCs or T cells enriched from blood (not recorded which). For the CDR3, the DNA is TGTGCCAGCAGTGAATCAAGTTGGGGGCTCAGCAATCAGCCCCAGCATTTT. Its protein product is CASSESSWGLSNQPQHF.